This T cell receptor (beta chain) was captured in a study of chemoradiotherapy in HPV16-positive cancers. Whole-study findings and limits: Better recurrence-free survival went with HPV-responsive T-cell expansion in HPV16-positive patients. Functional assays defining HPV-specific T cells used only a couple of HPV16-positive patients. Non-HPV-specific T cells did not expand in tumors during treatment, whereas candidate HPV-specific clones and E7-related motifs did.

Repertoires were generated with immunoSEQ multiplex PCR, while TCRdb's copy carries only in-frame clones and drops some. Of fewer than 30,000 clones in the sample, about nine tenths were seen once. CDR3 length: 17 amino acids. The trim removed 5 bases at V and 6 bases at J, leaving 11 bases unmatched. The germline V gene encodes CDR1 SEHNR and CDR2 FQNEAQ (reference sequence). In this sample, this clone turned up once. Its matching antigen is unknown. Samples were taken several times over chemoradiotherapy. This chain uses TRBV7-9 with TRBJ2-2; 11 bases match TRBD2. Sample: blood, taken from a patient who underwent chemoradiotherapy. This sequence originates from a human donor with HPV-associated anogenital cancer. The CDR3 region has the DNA TGTGCCAGCAGCCCCTCGGCGGCTAGCGGGAGGCCCGGGGAGCTGTTTTTT. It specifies CASSPSAASGRPGELFF.